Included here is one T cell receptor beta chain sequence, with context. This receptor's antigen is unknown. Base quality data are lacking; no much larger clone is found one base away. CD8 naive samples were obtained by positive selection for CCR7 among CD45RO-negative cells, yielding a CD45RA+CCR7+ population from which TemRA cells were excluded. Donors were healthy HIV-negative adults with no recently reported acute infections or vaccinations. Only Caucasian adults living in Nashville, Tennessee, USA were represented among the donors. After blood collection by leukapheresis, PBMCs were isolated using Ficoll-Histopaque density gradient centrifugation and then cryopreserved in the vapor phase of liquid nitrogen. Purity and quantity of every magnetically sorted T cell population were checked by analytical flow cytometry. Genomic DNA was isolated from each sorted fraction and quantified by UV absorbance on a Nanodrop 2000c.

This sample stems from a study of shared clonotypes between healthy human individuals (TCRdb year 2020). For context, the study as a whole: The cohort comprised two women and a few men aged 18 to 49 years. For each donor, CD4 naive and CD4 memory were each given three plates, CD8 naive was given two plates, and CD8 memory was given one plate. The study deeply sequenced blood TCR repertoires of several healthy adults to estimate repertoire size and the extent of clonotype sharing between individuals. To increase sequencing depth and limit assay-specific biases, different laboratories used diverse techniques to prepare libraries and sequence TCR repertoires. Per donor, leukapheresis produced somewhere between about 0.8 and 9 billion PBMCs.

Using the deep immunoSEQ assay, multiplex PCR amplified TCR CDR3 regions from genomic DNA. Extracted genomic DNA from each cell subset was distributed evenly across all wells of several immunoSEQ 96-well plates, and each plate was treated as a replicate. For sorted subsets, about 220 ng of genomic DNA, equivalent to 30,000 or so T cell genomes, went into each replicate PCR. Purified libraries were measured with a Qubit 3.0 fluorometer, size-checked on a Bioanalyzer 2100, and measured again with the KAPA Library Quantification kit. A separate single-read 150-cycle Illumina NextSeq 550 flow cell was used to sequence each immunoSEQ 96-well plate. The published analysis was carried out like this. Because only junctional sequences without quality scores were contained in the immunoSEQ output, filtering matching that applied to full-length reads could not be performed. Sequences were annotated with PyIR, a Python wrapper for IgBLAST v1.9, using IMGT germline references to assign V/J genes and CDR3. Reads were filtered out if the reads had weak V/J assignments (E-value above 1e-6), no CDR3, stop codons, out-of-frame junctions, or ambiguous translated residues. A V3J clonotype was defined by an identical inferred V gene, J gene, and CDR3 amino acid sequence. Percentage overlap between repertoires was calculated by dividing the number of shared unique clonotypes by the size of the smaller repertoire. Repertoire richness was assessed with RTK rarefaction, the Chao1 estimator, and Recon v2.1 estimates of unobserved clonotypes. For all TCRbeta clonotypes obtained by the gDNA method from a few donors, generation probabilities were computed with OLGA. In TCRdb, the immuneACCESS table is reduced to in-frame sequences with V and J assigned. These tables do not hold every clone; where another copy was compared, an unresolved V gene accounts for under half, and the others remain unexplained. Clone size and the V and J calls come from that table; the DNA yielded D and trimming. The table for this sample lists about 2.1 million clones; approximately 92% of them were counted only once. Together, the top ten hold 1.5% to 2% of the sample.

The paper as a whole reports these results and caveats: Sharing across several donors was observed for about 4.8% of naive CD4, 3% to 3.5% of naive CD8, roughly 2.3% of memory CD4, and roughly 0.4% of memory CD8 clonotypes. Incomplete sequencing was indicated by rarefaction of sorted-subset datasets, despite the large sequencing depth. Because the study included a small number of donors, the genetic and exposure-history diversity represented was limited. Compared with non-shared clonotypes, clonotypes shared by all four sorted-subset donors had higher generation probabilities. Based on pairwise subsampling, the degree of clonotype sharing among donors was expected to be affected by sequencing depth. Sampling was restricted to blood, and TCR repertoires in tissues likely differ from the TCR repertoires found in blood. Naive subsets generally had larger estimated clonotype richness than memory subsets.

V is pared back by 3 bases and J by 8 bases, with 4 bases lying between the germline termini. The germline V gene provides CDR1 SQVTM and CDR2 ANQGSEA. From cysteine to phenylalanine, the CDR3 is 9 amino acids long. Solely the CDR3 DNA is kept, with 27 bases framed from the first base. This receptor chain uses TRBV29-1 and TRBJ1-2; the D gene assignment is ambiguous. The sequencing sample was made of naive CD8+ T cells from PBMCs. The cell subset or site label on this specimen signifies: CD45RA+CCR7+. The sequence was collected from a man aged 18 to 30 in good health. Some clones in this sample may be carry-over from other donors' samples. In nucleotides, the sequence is TGCAGCGTTGATCCGGGCTACACCTTC. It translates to CSVDPGYTF.